This T cell receptor (beta chain) is from a study of control samples from healthy donors and cancer patients (dated by TCRdb to about 2020). Comment on this clone: Its cognate antigen has yet to be identified. Nothing much larger sits one base from this clone, and base qualities are not available.

Receptor amplification or capture employed the immunoSEQ multiplex PCR assay. Sourced from immuneACCESS, this table was stored by TCRdb with only in-frame sequences that have V and J called. A share of the clones is absent; for the studies checked, an unresolved V gene accounts for under half, and the remainder has no known explanation. A total of under 300,000 clones appear in this sample, approximately 80% of them only once. Jointly, the top ten make up about an eighth of the sample. V is pared back by 3 bases and J by 8 bases, with 10 bases lying between the germline termini. The CDR3 goes from the cysteine to the phenylalanine over 12 residues. Here the CDR3 DNA is all that survives: 36 bases in frame from base 1.

The sequenced material came from PBMCs. The sequence joins TRBV12-3 or TRBV12-4 to TRBJ1-2; the D segment cannot be called with confidence. This clonotype was sampled from a woman in her sixties or seventies with lung cancer. The sequence in DNA is TGTGCCAGCAGTTTCGAGGGTGACGGCTACACCTTC. Translated, this is CASSFEGDGYTF.